This T cell receptor (beta chain) was identified during a study of T cell responses to AZD1222 COVID-19 vaccine. The assay was immunoSEQ multiplex PCR, and TCRdb's table has in-frame clones only and misses some. The profile shows 95,000 to 150,000 clones, roughly 86% of them singletons. With regard to this clone: The target antigen is unknown.

Broader study findings: CD4 TCRs covered the whole spike, strongest at regions 160-218 and 743-854.

Germline CDR1 and CDR2: SGHRS and YFSETQ. There are 16 residues in the CDR3. V shed 0 bases, J shed 7 bases, and the junction held 11 bases outside the gene matches. This specimen consisted of peripheral blood, obtained on day 0 of AZD1222 vaccination. This receptor was taken from an adult in good health. V usage is TRBV5-1 and J usage is TRBJ2-7, with TRBD1 matching over 9 bases. The CDR3 spells CASSLEPGQGPGEQYF. DNA of the CDR3: TGCGCCAGCAGCTTGGAACCGGGACAGGGCCCTGGGGAGCAGTACTTC.